The clone carrying this T cell receptor (beta chain) was observed a few times. The target antigen is unknown. A TCRbeta library incorporating unique molecular identifiers was prepared. Via MiXCR, TCRdb re-called the PCR reads, giving one row per CDR3 protein. Of roughly 670,000 distinct CDR3 sequences detected, under 15% appear once; the ten largest clones hold 0.79%. This sample is part of a study of T-cell reconstitution after alpha-beta-depleted transplantation in children. The CDR3 has 17 residues. V gave up 5 bases and J gave up 9 bases; unmatched junction bases: 10. Study results and caveats: About two months after transplant, alpha-beta T cells reportedly came from several hundred expanded graft clones. Some patients owed their high day-60 TCRbeta diversity to surviving recipient T cells and thymic progenitors. Newly produced T cells mostly provided counts and TCRbeta diversity after one year, as hyperexpanded clones declined.

The gene calls are TRBV12-3 or TRBV12-4 and TRBJ2-1, with TRBD2 matching 16 bases. This TCR was recovered from a girl aged 2 to 9 with congenital amegakaryocytic thrombocytopenia, due to receive a stem cell transplant. Source: PBMCs, taken before TCRalphabeta/CD19-depleted stem cell transplant. The CDR3 loop is CASSASGTSGREREQFF. The CDR3 bases are TGTGCCAGCAGTGCCTCCGGGACTAGCGGGAGGGAACGTGAGCAGTTCTTC.